This T cell receptor (beta chain) was observed in a study of graft-versus-host responses after intestinal transplantation. Looking at the study overall: As for transplant type, recipients had multivisceral, liver-intestinal, or isolated intestinal grafts.

Concerning this clone: As yet, its antigen is unknown.

Sequenced by immunoSEQ multiplex PCR; TCRdb stores in-frame clones only, minus some. Among tens of thousands of clones, roughly 89% were seen once, and the ten largest hold around 5%. Whole-study results and caveats: There were GvH clones found in recipient marrow, and some of them appeared first in ileum or blood.

The clonotype comes from a human patient who received an intestinal transplant, so some T cells may come from the graft donor. The sequencing here drew on PBMCs, taken just over 64 days after intestinal transplantation.

Here the CDR3 DNA reads TGTGCCTGGAGTGGGGGAAACTATGGCTACACCTTC. Its protein product is CAWSGGNYGYTF. This chain joins TRBV30 and TRBJ1-2; no definite D call. This CDR3 is 12 amino acids long. V gave up 1 base and J gave up 2 bases, with 5 bases separating them. In germline, CDR1 is GTSNPN, CDR2 SVGIG (reference sequence).